This TCR beta chain was profiled in a study of cytomegalovirus exposure and HLA in healthy donors. In the study overall: Early released data had about 80 million unique TCRs, all coming from HLA-typed donors.

CDR3 length equals 15 residues. Germline CDR1 reads LGHNA; CDR2 reads YSLEER. V was shortened by 0 bases and J by 4 bases, with 10 bases between the two germline ends. Findings of the study overall: Associated with HLA alleles at 0.05 false discovery rate in a later analysis were fewer than 20,000 TCR beta sequences. Data from an earlier analysis indicated that most TCR beta V segments were productive either about 87% or about 30% of the time.

Comment on this clone: Antigen unknown.

The PCR used 60 Vbeta and 13 Jbeta primers. Repertoires were generated with immunoSEQ multiplex PCR, while TCRdb's copy carries only in-frame clones and drops some. The table has roughly 140,000 clones, about 79% seen once. This clonotype was sampled from a woman aged 30 to 39 in good health and CMV-seronegative. V usage is TRBV4-3 and J usage is TRBJ2-1, with D tentatively TRBD2 (6 bases). Sequenced: PBMCs. CDR3 sequence: CASSQEWGVYNEQFF. CDR3 coding DNA: TGCGCCAGCAGCCAAGAGTGGGGGGTGTACAATGAGCAGTTCTTC.